This T cell receptor (beta chain) is drawn from a study of beta chain features in type 1 diabetes (dated by TCRdb to 2017 to 2018). Regarding the study in general: No differences in mean age, gender distribution, total cell number or subset yield were found between patients and healthy donors. Across all samples, almost 110 million sorted cells were examined, and cell number per subset correlated strongly with RNA yield. The study compared TCRB repertoires of sorted circulating CD4+ T cell subsets between recently diagnosed type 1 diabetes patients and matched healthy donors. Naive and central memory subsets were obtained from all 30 or so donors, but regulatory and stem cell-like memory subsets were isolated from only 8 patients and 8 healthy donors.

Each donor gave one peripheral blood draw, averaging roughly 100 mL, which was collected into heparinised tubes. Using a panel that included CD45RO, CCR7, CD25, CD127, CD95 and CD27, naive, central memory, regulatory and stem cell-like memory CD4+ T cells were sorted on a BD FACSAria II. All sorted populations exceeded 95% purity. PBMCs were isolated immediately by Lymphoprep density gradient centrifugation and stained directly without culture. So that batch effects would be minimized, each experiment stained and sorted samples in pairs, pairing one healthy donor with one patient. All of the isolated RNA was reverse transcribed with the High Capacity cDNA Reverse Transcription Kit, so expressed TCRB transcripts were sequenced. Deep immunoSEQ sequencing was applied to naive, central memory and regulatory T cell samples, giving an average of about 3.7 million total reads per sample. After sorted cells were lysed in RLT buffer, RNA was extracted with DNase-treated RNeasy Micro or Mini kits, with the choice depending on cell number. Each cell subset was processed separately to prevent cross-contamination, with patient and healthy donor samples processed together. TCRB sequences were amplified from cDNA with the immunoSEQ multiplex PCR, producing 87-bp fragments spanning the CDR3 region. Sequencing of the amplicons was performed on the Illumina HiSeq platform. Per the source publication's procedure: PCR bias was computationally corrected using synthetic template baselines, reads within Hamming distance 2 were collapsed, and singletons that could not be merged were discarded. By aligning reads against IMGT, V, D and J genes, CDR3 length, and insertions or deletions at six rearrangement sites were assigned. Within each subset, clonotype counts were normalized to sorted cell number, after which true diversity and Gini coefficients were computed with the tcR R package. The overlap coefficient, calculated on TCRB nucleotide sequences, was used to measure repertoire sharing. Out-of-frame TCRB sequences from naive cells were analyzed to stand in for the pre-selection repertoire. The source is immuneACCESS, and TCRdb retained only in-frame sequences with V and J called. Part of the clones is not carried over; for the studies checked, unresolved V genes explain less than half of this, and the remainder is unexplained. V and J calls and clone size are as listed in that table; D and trimming were resolved from the DNA. This sample has around 500,000 clones in its table, and about 32% of those were observed once. Roughly 0.066% of the sample belongs to the ten largest clones.

The germline V gene sets CDR1 to SGDLS and CDR2 to YYNGEE. The CDR3, from cysteine to phenylalanine, totals 13 residues. Only the CDR3 DNA stays, 39 bases, in frame from base 1. After removal of 1 base from V and 8 bases from J, the junction retains 4 bases not matched to a gene. This clone was counted only a few times. Its recognized antigen is unknown. No much larger clonotype is one base removed from it; base qualities were not supplied. The research as a whole found: Type 1 diabetes patients showed a moderate but significant shortening of TCRB CDR3 length in all four CD4+ subsets. The naive, central memory and regulatory TCRB repertoires appeared to resemble one another more closely among patients than among healthy donors. Shorter templates might have been favored by PCR, but patient and control samples were amplified and corrected together, so both groups would have been affected equally by any skew. HLA sub-analyses involved small numbers of individuals, so any influence of HLA type on TCRB rearrangement remained unresolved. Because cDNA rather than genomic DNA was sequenced, highly expressing activated cells could have been over-represented, although no difference in activation and CD3 levels was found between groups. Fewer insertions and more nucleotide deletions at VDJ recombination sites were observed in patients with type 1 diabetes, implying thymic rearrangement abnormalities.

Source material: naive CD4+ T cells from blood. The cell subset or site label on this specimen signifies: true naive CD4+ T cells. This chain joins TRBV9 to TRBJ1-2; TRBD1 fits 8 bases in the junction. The clonotype was recovered from a man between 18 and 35 years old in good health. In nucleotides, the sequence is TGTGCCAGCAGCGTATGGACAGGGCCAGGCTACACCTTC. This yields the protein CASSVWTGPGYTF.